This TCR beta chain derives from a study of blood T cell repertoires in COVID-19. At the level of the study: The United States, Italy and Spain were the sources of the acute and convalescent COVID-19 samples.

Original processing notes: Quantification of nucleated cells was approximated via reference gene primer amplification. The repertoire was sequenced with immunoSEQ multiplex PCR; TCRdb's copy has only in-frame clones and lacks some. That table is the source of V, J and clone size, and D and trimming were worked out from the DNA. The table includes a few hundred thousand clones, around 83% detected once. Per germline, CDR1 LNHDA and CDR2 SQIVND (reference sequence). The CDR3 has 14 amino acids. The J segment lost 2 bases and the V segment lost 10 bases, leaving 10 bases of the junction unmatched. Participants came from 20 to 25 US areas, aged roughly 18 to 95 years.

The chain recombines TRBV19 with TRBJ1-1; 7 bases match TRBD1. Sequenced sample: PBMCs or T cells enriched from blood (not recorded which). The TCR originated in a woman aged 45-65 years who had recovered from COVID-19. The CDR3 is CATKTGTANTEAFF. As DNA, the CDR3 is TGTGCCACCAAGACCGGGACAGCTAACACTGAAGCTTTCTTT.